Sequencing of this T cell receptor beta chain was carried out in a study of human T cells and chemical hapten exposure. For the study at large: Per-sample variation in TCR yield stemmed mainly from small pooled library volume differences.

Note on this clonotype: What it recognizes is unknown.

RNA extraction used unfractionated whole blood as the source of total RNA. Within the library, unique molecular identifiers were attached to each individual cDNA molecule. Per the original data handling: Sample TCR counts, which ranged from 23,224 to 690,600, had a median of around 96,000. A single record per CDR3 protein comes from TCRdb applying MiXCR to the reads. These V and J calls are TCRdb output, not the study's own analysis. Among roughly 120,000 distinct CDR3 sequences listed, about 8.9% were seen once. V was pared by 4 bases and J by 14 bases, with 21 bases between. Germline assignment: CDR1 MNHEY and CDR2 SMNVEV (reference sequence). The CDR3 length is 14 residues. Study-wide findings and caveats: The number of TCRs above 1 in 1000 frequency did not change after DPC sensitization.

This clonotype originated in a human donor in good health. Some clones in this sample may be carry-over from other donors' samples. The chain uses TRBV27 and TRBJ2-1, with a possible D match to TRBD1 (6 bases). The specimen sequenced was whole blood. CDR3 in DNA: TGTGCCAGCAGTTCCCCCACCTCCCGGGACATGGAGTTCTTC. Amino acids: CASSSPTSRDMEFF.